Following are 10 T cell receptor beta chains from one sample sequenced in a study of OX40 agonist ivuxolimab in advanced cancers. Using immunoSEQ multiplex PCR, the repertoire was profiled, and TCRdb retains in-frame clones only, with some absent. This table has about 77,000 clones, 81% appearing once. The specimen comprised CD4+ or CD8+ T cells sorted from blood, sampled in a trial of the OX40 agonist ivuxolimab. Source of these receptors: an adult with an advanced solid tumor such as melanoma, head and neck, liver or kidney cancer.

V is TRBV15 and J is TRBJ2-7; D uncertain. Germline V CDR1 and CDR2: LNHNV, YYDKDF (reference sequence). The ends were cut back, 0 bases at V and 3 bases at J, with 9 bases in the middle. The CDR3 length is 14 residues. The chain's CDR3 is CATSREGSGYEQYF. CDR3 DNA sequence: TGTGCCACCAGCAGAGAAGGATCAGGCTACGAGCAGTACTTC. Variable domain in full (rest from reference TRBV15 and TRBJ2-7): DAMVIQNPRYQVTQFGKPVTLSCSQTLNHNVMYWYQQKSSQAPKLLFHYYDKDFNNEADTPDNFQSRRPNTSFCFLDIRSPGLGDTAMYLCATSREGSGYEQYFGPGTRLTVT.

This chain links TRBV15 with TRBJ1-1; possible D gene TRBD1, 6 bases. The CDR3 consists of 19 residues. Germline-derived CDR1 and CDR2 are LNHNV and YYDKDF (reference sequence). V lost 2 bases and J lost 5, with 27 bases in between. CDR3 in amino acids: CATSRSMADMGGAGTEAFF. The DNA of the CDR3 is TGTGCCACCAGCAGATCAATGGCGGATATGGGGGGCGCTGGGACTGAAGCTTTCTTT.

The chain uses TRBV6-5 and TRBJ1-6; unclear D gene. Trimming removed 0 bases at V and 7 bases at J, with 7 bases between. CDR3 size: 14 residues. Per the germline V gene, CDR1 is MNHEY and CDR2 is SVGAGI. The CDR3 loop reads CASSYSIGNSPLHF. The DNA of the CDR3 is TGTGCCAGCAGTTACTCGATTGGGAATTCACCCCTCCACTTT.

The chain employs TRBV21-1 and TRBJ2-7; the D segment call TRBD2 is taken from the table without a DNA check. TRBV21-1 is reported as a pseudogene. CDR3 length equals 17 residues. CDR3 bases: TGTGCCAGCAGCAAAAGCTCTGCTAGCGGGGTAGCCTACGAGCAGTACTTC. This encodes CASSKSSASGVAYEQYF.

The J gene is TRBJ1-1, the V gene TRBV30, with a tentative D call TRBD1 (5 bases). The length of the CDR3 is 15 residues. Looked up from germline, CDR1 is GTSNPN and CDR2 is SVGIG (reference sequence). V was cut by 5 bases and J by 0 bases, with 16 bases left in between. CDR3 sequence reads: CAWGQGSRMNTEAFF. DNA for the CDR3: TGTGCCTGGGGACAAGGGTCAAGGATGAACACTGAAGCTTTCTTT.

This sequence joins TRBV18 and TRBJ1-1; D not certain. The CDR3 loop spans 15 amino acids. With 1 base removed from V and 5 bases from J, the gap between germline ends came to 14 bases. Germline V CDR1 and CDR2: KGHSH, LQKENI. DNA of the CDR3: TGTGCCAGCTCACCACTCCTACTCCCTGAGACTGAAGCTTTCTTT. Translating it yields CASSPLLLPETEAFF.

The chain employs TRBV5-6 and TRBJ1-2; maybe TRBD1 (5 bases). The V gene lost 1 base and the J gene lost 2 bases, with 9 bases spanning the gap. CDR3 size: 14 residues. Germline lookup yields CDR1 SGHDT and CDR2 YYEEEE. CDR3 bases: TGTGCCAGCAGCTTGAGGGGAGGGAACTATGGCTACACCTTC. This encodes CASSLRGGNYGYTF.

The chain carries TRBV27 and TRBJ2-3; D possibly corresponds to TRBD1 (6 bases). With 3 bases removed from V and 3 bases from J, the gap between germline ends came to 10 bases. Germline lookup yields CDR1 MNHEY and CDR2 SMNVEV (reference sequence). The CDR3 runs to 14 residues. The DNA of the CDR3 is TGTGCCAGCAGTTTGCAGGGGAGTACAGATACGCAGTATTTT. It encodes CASSLQGSTDTQYF.

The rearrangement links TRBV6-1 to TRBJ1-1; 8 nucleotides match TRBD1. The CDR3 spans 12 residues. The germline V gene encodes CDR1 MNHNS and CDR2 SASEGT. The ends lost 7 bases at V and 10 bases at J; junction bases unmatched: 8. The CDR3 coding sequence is TGTGCCAGCAACCTGGACAGGGCAGGAGCTTTCTTT. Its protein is CASNLDRAGAFF.

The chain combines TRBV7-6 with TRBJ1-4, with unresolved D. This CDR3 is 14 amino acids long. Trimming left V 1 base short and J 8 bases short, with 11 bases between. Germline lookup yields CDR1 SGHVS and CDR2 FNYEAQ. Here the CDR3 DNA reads TGTGCCAGCAGCTTAGGCGCAGGACTAGAAAAACTGTTTTTT. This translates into CASSLGAGLEKLFF.